This T cell receptor beta chain emerged from a study of STAT5B mutations in CD4+ large granular lymphocyte leukemia. The CDR3 runs 14 residues. CDR1 SQVTM and CDR2 ANQGSEA come from the germline V gene. V lost 3 bases and J 2 bases, leaving 8 bases between the germline ends. This was a survey-level run. Libraries were prepared by immunoSEQ multiplex PCR; TCRdb keeps only in-frame clonotypes and omits some of them. Of some 30,000 clones listed, roughly four fifths are singletons. This clonotype was sampled from a human donor in good health. V gene TRBV29-1 combines with J gene TRBJ2-6, with D perhaps TRBD2 (5 bases). Material: CD4+ T cells from blood buffy coats. For the CDR3, the DNA is TGCAGCGTTGATGCGGGTACTGGGGCCAACGTCCTGACTTTC. This sequence encodes CSVDAGTGANVLTF.